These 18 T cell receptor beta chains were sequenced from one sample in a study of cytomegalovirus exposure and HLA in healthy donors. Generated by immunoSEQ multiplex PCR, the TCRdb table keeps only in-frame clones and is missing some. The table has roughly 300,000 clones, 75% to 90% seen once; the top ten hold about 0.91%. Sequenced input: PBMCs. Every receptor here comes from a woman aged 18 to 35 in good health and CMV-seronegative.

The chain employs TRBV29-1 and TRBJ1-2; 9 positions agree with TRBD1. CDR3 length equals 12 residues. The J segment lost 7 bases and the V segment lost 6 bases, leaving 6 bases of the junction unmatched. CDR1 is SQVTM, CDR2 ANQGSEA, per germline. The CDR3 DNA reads TGCAGCGTGGTACAGGGGGCGTCTGGCTACACCTTC. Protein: CSVVQGASGYTF.

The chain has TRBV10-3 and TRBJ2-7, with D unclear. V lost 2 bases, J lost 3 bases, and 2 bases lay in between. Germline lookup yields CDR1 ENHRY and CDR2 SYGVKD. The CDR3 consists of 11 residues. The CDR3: CAISELYEQYF. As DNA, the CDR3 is TGTGCCATCAGTGAGCTCTACGAGCAGTACTTC.

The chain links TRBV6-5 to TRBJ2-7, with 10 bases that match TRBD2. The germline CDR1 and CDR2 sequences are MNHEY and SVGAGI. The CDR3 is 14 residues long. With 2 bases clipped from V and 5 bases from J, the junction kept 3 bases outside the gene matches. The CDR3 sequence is CASSYLAGDHEQYF. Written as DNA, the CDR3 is TGTGCCAGCAGTTACCTAGCGGGAGATCACGAGCAGTACTTC.

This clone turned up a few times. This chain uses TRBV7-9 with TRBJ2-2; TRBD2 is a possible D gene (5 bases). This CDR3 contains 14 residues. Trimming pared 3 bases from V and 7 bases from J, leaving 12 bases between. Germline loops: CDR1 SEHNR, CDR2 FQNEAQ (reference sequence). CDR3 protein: CASSLAGGSGELFF. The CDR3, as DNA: TGTGCCAGCAGCTTGGCCGGAGGAAGCGGGGAGCTGTTTTTT.

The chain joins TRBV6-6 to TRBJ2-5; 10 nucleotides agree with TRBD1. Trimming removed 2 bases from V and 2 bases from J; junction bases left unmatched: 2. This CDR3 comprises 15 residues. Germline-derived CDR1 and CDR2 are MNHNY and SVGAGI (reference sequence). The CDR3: CASSYLGQGQETQYF. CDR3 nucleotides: TGTGCCAGCAGTTACCTGGGACAGGGGCAAGAGACCCAGTACTTC.

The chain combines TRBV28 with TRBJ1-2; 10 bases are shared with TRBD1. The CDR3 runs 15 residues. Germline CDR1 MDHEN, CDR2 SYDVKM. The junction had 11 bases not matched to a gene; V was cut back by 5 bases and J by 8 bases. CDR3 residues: CASSLQTGGAEGYTF. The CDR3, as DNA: TGTGCCAGCAGTCTCCAGACAGGGGGCGCAGAGGGCTACACCTTC.

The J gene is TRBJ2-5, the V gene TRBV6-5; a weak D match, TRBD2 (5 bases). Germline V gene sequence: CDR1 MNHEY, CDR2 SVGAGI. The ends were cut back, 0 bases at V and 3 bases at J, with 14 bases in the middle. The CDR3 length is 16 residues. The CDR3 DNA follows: TGTGCCAGCAGTTACTCGTGGTCGGGGATTGAAGAGACCCAGTACTTC. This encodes CASSYSWSGIEETQYF.

This CDR3 reads CASRMDRTPQNVYQETQYF. The CDR3 nucleotides are TGTGCCAGCAGAATGGACAGGACCCCTCAGAATGTGTACCAAGAGACCCAGTACTTC. The chain uses TRBV21-1 and TRBJ2-5; TRBD1 is taken as the D call from the table, unchecked against the DNA. TRBV21-1 counts as a pseudogene. The CDR3 totals 19 residues.

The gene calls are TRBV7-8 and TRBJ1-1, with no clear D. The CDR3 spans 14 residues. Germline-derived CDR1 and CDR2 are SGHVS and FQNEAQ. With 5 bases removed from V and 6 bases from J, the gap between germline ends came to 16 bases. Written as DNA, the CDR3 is TGTGCCAGCAGCCCGGGAAACGTGATCCCTGAAGCTTTCTTT. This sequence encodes CASSPGNVIPEAFF.

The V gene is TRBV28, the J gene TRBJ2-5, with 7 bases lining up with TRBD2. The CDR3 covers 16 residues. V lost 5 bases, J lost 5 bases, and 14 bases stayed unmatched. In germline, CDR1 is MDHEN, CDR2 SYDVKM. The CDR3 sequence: CASSPSGLVGEETQYF. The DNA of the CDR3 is TGTGCCAGCAGTCCCTCTGGACTAGTCGGTGAGGAGACCCAGTACTTC.

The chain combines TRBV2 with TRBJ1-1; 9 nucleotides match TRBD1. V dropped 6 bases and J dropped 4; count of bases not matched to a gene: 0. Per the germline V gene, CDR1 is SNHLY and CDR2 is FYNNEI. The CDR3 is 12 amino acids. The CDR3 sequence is CASRDRGTEAFF. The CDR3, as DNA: TGTGCCAGCAGGGACAGGGGCACTGAAGCTTTCTTT.

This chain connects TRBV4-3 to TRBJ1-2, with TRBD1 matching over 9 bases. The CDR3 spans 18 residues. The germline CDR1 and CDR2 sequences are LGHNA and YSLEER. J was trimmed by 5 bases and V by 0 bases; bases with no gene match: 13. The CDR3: CASSQDRVDRGNRYGYTF. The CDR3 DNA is TGCGCCAGCAGCCAAGATCGGGTTGACAGGGGGAATCGGTATGGCTACACCTTC.

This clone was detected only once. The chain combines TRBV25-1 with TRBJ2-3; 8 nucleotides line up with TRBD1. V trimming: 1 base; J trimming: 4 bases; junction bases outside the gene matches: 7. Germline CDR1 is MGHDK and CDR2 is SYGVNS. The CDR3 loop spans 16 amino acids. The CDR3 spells CASSESTGGLADTQYF. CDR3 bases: TGTGCCAGCAGTGAATCTACAGGGGGGTTGGCAGATACGCAGTATTTT.

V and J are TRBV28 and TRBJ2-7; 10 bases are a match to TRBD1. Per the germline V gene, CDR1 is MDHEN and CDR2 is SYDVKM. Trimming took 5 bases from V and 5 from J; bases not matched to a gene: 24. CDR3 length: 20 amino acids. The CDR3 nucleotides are TGTGCCAGCAGTACCCATTTCGGGGGTCGGGCCGGACAGGGGGAAAACGAGCAGTACTTC. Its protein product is CASSTHFGGRAGQGENEQYF.

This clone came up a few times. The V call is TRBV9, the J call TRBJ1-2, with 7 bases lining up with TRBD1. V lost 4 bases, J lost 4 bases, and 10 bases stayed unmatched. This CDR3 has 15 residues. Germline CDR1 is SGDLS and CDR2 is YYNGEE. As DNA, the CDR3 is TGTGCCAGCAGCAAAGGGGACAGCGTTGGCTATGGCTACACCTTC. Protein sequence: CASSKGDSVGYGYTF.

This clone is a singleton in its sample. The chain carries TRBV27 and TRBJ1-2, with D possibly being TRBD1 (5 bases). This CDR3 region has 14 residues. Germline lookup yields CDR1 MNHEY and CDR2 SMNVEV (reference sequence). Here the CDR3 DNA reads TGTGCGTCGCGGGACTCTCGCGGCCGGGGCGGCTACACCTTC. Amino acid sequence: CASRDSRGRGGYTF.

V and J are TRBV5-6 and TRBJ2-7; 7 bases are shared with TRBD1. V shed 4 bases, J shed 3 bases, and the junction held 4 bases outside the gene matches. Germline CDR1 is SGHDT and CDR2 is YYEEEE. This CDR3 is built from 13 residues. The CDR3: CASSMGQYYEQYF. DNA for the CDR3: TGTGCCAGCAGCATGGGACAGTACTACGAGCAGTACTTC.

The CDR3 DNA reads TGTGCCAGCAGCTTATCGGGGGGCCCCTATGAGCAGTTCTTC. Encoded protein: CASSLSGGPYEQFF. This chain connects TRBV7-2 to TRBJ2-1; weak D call: TRBD2 (7 bases). There are 14 residues in the CDR3. V shed 2 bases and J shed 8 bases, with 13 bases lying between them. The V gene's germline CDR1 is SGHTA and CDR2 FQGNSA.